This T cell receptor (beta chain) came from a study of blood T cell repertoires in COVID-19. The CDR3 has 15 residues. Germline V gene data show CDR1 as MDHEN and CDR2 as SYDVKM. V lost 6 bases to trimming and J lost 12 bases; unmatched junction nucleotides: 11. Living in under 30 US areas, the participants were between roughly 18 and 90 years of age. Grouping used clinical history reported by participants in a survey and questionnaire. In the authors' workflow: Estimation of nucleated cell counts relied on the amplification of reference gene primers. Profiled with immunoSEQ multiplex PCR; TCRdb holds only in-frame clones, not every one. Clonal size and the V and J genes are those of that table, whereas D and trimming came from the DNA. The sample holds about 430,000 clones, around nine tenths seen once.

V and J are TRBV28 and TRBJ2-7, with 16 bases lining up with TRBD2. This TCR derives from a woman younger than 35 who had been exposed to COVID-19. Sequencing was performed on PBMCs or T cells enriched from blood (not recorded which). The CDR3 protein is CASSSGTSGGAVGYF. The CDR3 nucleotides are TGTGCCAGCAGCTCGGGGACTAGCGGGGGGGCCGTAGGGTACTTC.